Listed below are T cell receptor beta chains from one sample, sequenced in a study of monozygotic twins with inflammatory bowel disease. TCRdb re-called the 5' RACE reads; every CDR3 protein appears as one record, without DNA. The listing contains approximately 400,000 distinct CDR3 sequences. Source material: blood. These receptors were obtained from a human donor with ulcerative colitis or Crohn's disease, or a healthy co-twin of an affected twin (not recorded which). CDR3s include the opening cysteine and the closing phenylalanine or tryptophan.

TRBV7-2	TRBJ2-6	CASSLSSPRGANVLTF
TRBV29-1	TRBJ2-3	CSVVRGGTTDTQYF
TRBV11-2	TRBJ1-1	CASSLDWTVNTEAFF
TRBV20-1	TRBJ2-2	CSARAAGQENTGELFF
TRBV3-1	TRBJ2-7	CASSDSIYEQYF
TRBV12-3/TRBV12-4	TRBJ2-4	CASSLEISGSKAKNIQYF
TRBV20-1	TRBJ2-2	CSATRDSRNTGELFF
TRBV4-1	TRBJ2-1	CASSQASRYNEQFF
TRBV12-3/TRBV12-4	TRBJ1-2	CASSPDINYGYTF
TRBV28	TRBJ2-3	CASSFRPDTQYF
TRBV5-1	TRBJ2-5	CASSFMEVLGLKETQYF
TRBV11-2	TRBJ2-1	CASSSPALLSSYNEQFF
TRBV6-1	TRBJ1-5	CASSGPGVWSNQPQHF
TRBV9	TRBJ2-5	CASSVGSTSGETQYF
TRBV28	TRBJ2-6	CASSLAPRDSGANVLTF
TRBV19	TRBJ1-5	CASRAFRLSNQPQHF
TRBV12-3/TRBV12-4	TRBJ2-1	CASVRWGQGNYNEQFF
TRBV5-1	TRBJ2-1	CASSLQVRDNEQFF
TRBV6-1	TRBJ2-2	CASSPLAGGTNTGELFF
TRBV20-1	TRBJ2-3	CSARGPTDPLADTQYF
TRBV5-5	TRBJ2-5	CASSPGVGGTRGQETQYF
TRBV27	TRBJ1-1	CASSPSFRHTEAFF
TRBV5-1	TRBJ2-3	CASSATTSGVTDTQYF
TRBV29-1	TRBJ1-1	CSVGGRTEAFF
TRBV5-8	TRBJ2-5	CASSFPSGQETQYF
TRBV18	TRBJ2-7	CASSLYGTDSYEQYF
TRBV28	TRBJ1-5	CASIGGGSNQPQHF
TRBV18	TRBJ1-3	CASSPDVSGNTIYF
TRBV7-6	TRBJ2-7	CASSSGFSGVSSYEQYF
TRBV5-1	TRBJ2-2	CASSFRDPPRELFF
TRBV4-2	TRBJ1-2	CASSQEYEHGYTF
TRBV20-1	TRBJ2-1	CSARDLGWSGGANEQFF
TRBV7-3	TRBJ2-1	CASSLGLAGPSVHEQFF
TRBV5-1	TRBJ1-6	CASRLRPGGSSPLHF
TRBV15	TRBJ2-1	CATSRGGLAGVNEQFF
TRBV3-1	TRBJ1-2	CASSRHPYYGYTF
TRBV5-1	TRBJ1-4	CASSLNRGSEKLFF
TRBV29-1	TRBJ1-6	CSVSTGVGNSPLHF
TRBV7-2	TRBJ2-7	CASGPGVGQYF
TRBV12-3/TRBV12-4	TRBJ2-2	CASRTSTNTGELFF
TRBV29-1	TRBJ2-2	CSVRVGLAGGPGELFF
TRBV5-1	TRBJ1-5	CASIRGGINQPQHF
TRBV5-1	TRBJ2-7	CASSFSGAPGDEQYF
TRBV19	TRBJ2-1	CASSGRGGLVSSYNEQFF
TRBV7-9	TRBJ2-5	CASSASQGGETQYF
TRBV5-1	TRBJ1-1	CASSPQRAMNTEAFF
TRBV5-4	TRBJ1-5	CASSYLGSNQPQHF
TRBV20-1	TRBJ1-5	CSARDKVRQPNNQPQHF
TRBV27	TRBJ1-5	CASSDRGPTGTSDQPQHF
TRBV24-1	TRBJ2-1	CATSPPGTLFDNEQFF
TRBV3-1	TRBJ1-4	CASSQDRGSATNEKLFF
TRBV29-1	TRBJ1-5	CSAQTAGTNQPQHF
TRBV6-5	TRBJ2-1	CASSSGTSINNEQFF
TRBV5-1	TRBJ1-1	CASSLVGTGVNTEAFF
TRBV7-9	TRBJ2-3	CASSLGFWSDTQYF
TRBV7-2	TRBJ2-3	CASSLHSGGTKDTQYF
TRBV6-1	TRBJ1-2	CASSEGIQGARGYTF
TRBV29-1	TRBJ1-3	CSVEDLQGSSGNTIYF
TRBV18	TRBJ1-1	CASSGQMNTEAFF
TRBV7-8	TRBJ2-1	CASSSRTNEQFF